This T cell receptor beta chain was sequenced during a study of cytomegalovirus exposure and HLA in healthy donors. Study-level findings and limits: One cluster of highly shared sequence variants probably arose as a sequencing artifact.

Regarding this clone: Its antigen is unidentified.

Healthy bone marrow donors made up the cohort. The PCR contained 60 Vbeta and 13 Jbeta primers. This table comes from immunoSEQ multiplex PCR, and its TCRdb copy is limited to in-frame clones, with some not included. This sample has over 85,000 clones, with 80% to 85% found just once. Germline lookup yields CDR1 SGHTA and CDR2 FQGTGA. The CDR3 is 15 amino acids. The trim removed 0 bases at V and 5 bases at J, leaving 2 bases unmatched. J is TRBJ2-3 and V is TRBV7-3; 10 bases are a match to TRBD2. The clonotype comes from a woman aged 55-69 years in good health and CMV-seropositive. The sample comprised PBMCs. CDR3: CASSLTSGRGDTQYF. The CDR3 DNA reads TGTGCCAGCAGCTTAACCAGCGGGAGGGGAGATACGCAGTATTTT.